This entry lists 4 T cell receptor beta chains sequenced from one sample in a study of T-cell reconstitution after alpha-beta-depleted transplantation in children (dated by TCRdb to 2016 to 2017). The treatment or condition label here, explained by the study, means: allogeneic hematopoietic cell transplantation with graft depleted of TCRalphabeta T cells and CD19 B cells. Libraries were made using PCR. Sequencing was carried out with an Illumina HiSeq 2500. To normalize quantification of the TCRbeta repertoire, the TCR libraries were built with molecular barcoding that relied on unique molecular identifiers. TCRdb reprocessing: public reads trimmed at Q25 with fastp, clones called with MiXCR, in-frame beta chains kept. CDR3 protein duplicates are merged, each entry listing the most common genes and DNA. This sample has around 800,000 distinct CDR3 sequences in its table, and roughly 15% of those were observed once. Together, the top ten hold about 5% of the sample.

The source material was PBMCs, mostly from graft donor cells, sampled 360 days after TCRalphabeta/CD19-depleted stem cell transplant. These receptors were taken from a male patient aged 10 to 17 who had a stem cell transplant for acute lymphoblastic leukemia, so the T cells may come from the graft donor.

This clonotype came up a few times. This chain connects TRBV29-1 to TRBJ2-2; weak D call: TRBD2 (6 bases). Germline CDR1 is SQVTM and CDR2 is ANQGSEA. Trimming stripped 4 bases from V and 1 base from J, with 10 bases between. The CDR3 runs to 14 residues. CDR3 region: CSVVLARNTGELFF. DNA of the CDR3: TGCAGCGTTGTGCTAGCGAGGAACACCGGGGAGCTGTTTTTT.

This clonotype was detected many times. The gene calls are TRBV6-5 and TRBJ1-4, with D unclear. V was pared by 5 bases and J by 5 bases, with 12 bases between. Germline lookup yields CDR1 MNHEY and CDR2 SVGAGI. CDR3 length equals 14 residues. CDR3 sequence (DNA): TGTGCCAGCAGTCTCGGAGGGTTGAATGAAAAACTGTTTTTT. Residues: CASSLGGLNEKLFF.

The chain links TRBV19 to TRBJ1-5; D gene unclear. Germline V gene lookup returns CDR1 LNHDA and CDR2 SQIVND (reference sequence). The CDR3 contains 12 residues. Trimming removed 3 bases from V and 1 base from J, with 1 base in between. CDR3 DNA: TGTGCCAGTAGTATCAGCAATCAGCCCCAGCATTTT. Protein sequence: CASSISNQPQHF. The complete variable domain, with remaining parts taken from reference TRBV19 and TRBJ1-5, reads DGGITQSPKYLFRKEGQNVTLSCEQNLNHDAMYWYRQDPGQGLRLIYYSQIVNDFQKGDIAEGYSVSREKKESFPLTVTSAQKNPTAFYLCASSISNQPQHFGDGTRLSIL.

This clonotype was recorded at least ten times. In DNA form, the CDR3 reads TGTGCCAGCACCCCTGGTCGGGTGAACTATGGCTACACCTTC. Protein product: CASTPGRVNYGYTF. The chain couples TRBV12-3 or TRBV12-4 to TRBJ1-2; the D is unclear. V was cut by 7 bases and J by 2 bases, with 14 bases left in between. The CDR3 contains 14 residues.